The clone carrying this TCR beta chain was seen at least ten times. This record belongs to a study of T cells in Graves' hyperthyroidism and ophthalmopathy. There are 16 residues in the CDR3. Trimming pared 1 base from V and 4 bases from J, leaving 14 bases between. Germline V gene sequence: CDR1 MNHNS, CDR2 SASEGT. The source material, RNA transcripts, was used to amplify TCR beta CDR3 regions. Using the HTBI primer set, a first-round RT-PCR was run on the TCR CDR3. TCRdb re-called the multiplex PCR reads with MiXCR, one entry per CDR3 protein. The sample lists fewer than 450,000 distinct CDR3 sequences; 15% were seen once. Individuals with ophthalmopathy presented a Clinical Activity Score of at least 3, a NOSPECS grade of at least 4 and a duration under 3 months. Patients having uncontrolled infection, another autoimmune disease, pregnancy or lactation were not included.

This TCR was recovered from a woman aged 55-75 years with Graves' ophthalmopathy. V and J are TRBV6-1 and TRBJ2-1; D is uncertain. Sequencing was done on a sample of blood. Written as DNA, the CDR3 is TGTGCCAGCAGTGAAGAACGCCCCACCGGGTACAATGAGCAGTTCTTC. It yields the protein CASSEERPTGYNEQFF.